This TCR beta chain was profiled in a study of T cell responses to AZD1222 COVID-19 vaccine. V lost 2 bases, J lost 6 bases, and 10 bases lay in between. CDR1 SEHNR and CDR2 FQNEAQ come from the germline V gene (reference sequence). CDR3 length: 13 residues. Assay used: immunoSEQ multiplex PCR; TCRdb lists only in-frame clones, some missing. The sample contains 150,000 to 200,000 clones, 85% to 95% of which appear only once. This clone has only one observation. This sequence originates from an adult in good health. The chain has TRBV7-9 and TRBJ1-2; weak D call: TRBD1 (5 bases). The sample consisted of peripheral blood, taken on day 0 of AZD1222 vaccination. This CDR3 is CASSLRDLHGYTF. DNA of the CDR3: TGTGCCAGCAGCTTAAGGGACTTGCATGGCTACACCTTC.